This is a list of T cell receptor beta chains from one sample in a study of cytomegalovirus exposure and HLA in healthy donors. Data came from immunoSEQ multiplex PCR; TCRdb stores just in-frame clones and leaves some out. The sample holds around 140,000 clones, around 80% seen once. Specimen: PBMCs. These receptors originate from a woman in her fifties or sixties in good health and CMV-seropositive. Both conserved end residues are part of each CDR3. The D gene is left open where the match is weak. Rows give clone size only sometimes, using once, few, many, or a class for an expanded clone.

clone size,D gene,V gene,J gene,CDR3 DNA,CDR3 protein
-,TRBD2,TRBV5-1,TRBJ2-7,TGCGCCAGCAGCTTTAGCGGGGTGGGCTCCTACGAGCAGTACTTC,CASSFSGVGSYEQYF
-,-,TRBV7-3,TRBJ2-1,TGTGCCAGCAGCACTGCTACGGGAGCCTACAATGAGCAGTTCTTC,CASSTATGAYNEQFF
-,-,TRBV7-9,TRBJ2-1,TGTGCCAGCAGCTTAACCCGACAGGCTGATGAGCAGTTCTTC,CASSLTRQADEQFF
few,TRBD2,TRBV6-5,TRBJ2-3,TGTGCCAGCGGGAGGGTTGGCACAGATACGCAGTATTTT,CASGRVGTDTQYF
-,TRBD1,TRBV4-1,TRBJ1-5,TGCGCCAGCAGCCAATCAGACAGGGCAGGACAGCCCCAGCATTTT,CASSQSDRAGQPQHF
-,TRBD2,TRBV27,TRBJ2-5,TGTGCCAGCAGTTCACCAAGCGGGAGACCGCCCCAAGAGACCCAGTACTTC,CASSSPSGRPPQETQYF
few,-,TRBV5-1,TRBJ2-7,TGCGCCAGCAGCTTGGATGGGACACCCATCAGATACGAGCAGTACTTC,CASSLDGTPIRYEQYF
-,-,TRBV11-3,TRBJ2-5,TGTGCCAGCAGCTTAGTCTGGGACTCCCAAGAGACCCAGTACTTC,CASSLVWDSQETQYF
few,-,TRBV6-1,TRBJ1-2,TGTGCCAGCAGTCGGGGGAATGCGAGGGGCTACACCTTC,CASSRGNARGYTF
-,-,TRBV5-1,TRBJ2-7,TGCGCCAGCAGCTCGGAGGCCTACGAGCAGTACTTC,CASSSEAYEQYF
-,-,TRBV27,TRBJ2-2,TGTGCCAGCAGTTTATCTCCCGGGACCGGGGAGCTGTTTTTT,CASSLSPGTGELFF
-,-,TRBV7-2,TRBJ1-4,TGTGCCAGCAGCTTAGGTCAAAATGAAAAACTGTTTTTT,CASSLGQNEKLFF
few,-,TRBV5-1,TRBJ1-2,TGCGCCAGCAGCTCTGACAGTAACTATGGCTACACCTTC,CASSSDSNYGYTF
-,-,TRBV9,TRBJ1-2,TGTGCCAGCAGCGTAGATGAGGGGGAATTTATGTTTGGGCGGATGGGAACCTATGGCTACACCTTC,CASSVDEGEFMFGRMGTYGYTF
-,TRBD1,TRBV4-1,TRBJ1-4,TGCGCCAGCAGCCATCCTCCCACCGGGACAGAGGAAAAACTGTTTTTT,CASSHPPTGTEEKLFF
-,-,TRBV27,TRBJ2-7,TGTGCCAGCAGTTTCCTACCGCCTGCCTACGAGCAGTACTTC,CASSFLPPAYEQYF
-,-,TRBV5-4,TRBJ2-3,TGTGCCAGCAGCCCGCCCGTGAGCTCTACGCAGTATTTT,CASSPPVSSTQYF
-,-,TRBV15,TRBJ2-1,TGTACCACCAGCAAAGGGATCGAACAGGTGGGAAATGAGCAGTTCTTC,CTTSKGIEQVGNEQFF
-,-,TRBV5-1,TRBJ1-1,TGCGCCAGCAGCTTAAGGGCACAAGGGGGCACTGAAGCTTTCTTT,CASSLRAQGGTEAFF
-,TRBD1,TRBV6-1,TRBJ1-2,TGTGCCAGCAATAACAGGGGAATAGCAAACTATGGCTACACCTTC,CASNNRGIANYGYTF
-,TRBD1,TRBV4-3,TRBJ1-2,TGCGCCAGCAGCCAAGGAGAACAGGGGGCCTCCCCTAACTATGGCTACACCTTC,CASSQGEQGASPNYGYTF
-,TRBD1,TRBV4-3,TRBJ2-3,TGCGCCAGCAGCCAGGGACAGTCAGTTGCAGATACGCAGTATTTT,CASSQGQSVADTQYF
-,TRBD2,TRBV13,TRBJ2-7,TGTGCCAGCAGCTTAGCGGGACTAGCAGACTACGAGCAGTACTTC,CASSLAGLADYEQYF
-,TRBD2,TRBV2,TRBJ2-1,TGTGCCAGCAGACCCCGGGGGGAGCCGGGCAATGAGCAGTTCTTC,CASRPRGEPGNEQFF
-,-,TRBV2,TRBJ2-7,TGTGCCAGCAGTGAAGCCCAGCGGGCCCCCTACGAGCAGTACTTC,CASSEAQRAPYEQYF